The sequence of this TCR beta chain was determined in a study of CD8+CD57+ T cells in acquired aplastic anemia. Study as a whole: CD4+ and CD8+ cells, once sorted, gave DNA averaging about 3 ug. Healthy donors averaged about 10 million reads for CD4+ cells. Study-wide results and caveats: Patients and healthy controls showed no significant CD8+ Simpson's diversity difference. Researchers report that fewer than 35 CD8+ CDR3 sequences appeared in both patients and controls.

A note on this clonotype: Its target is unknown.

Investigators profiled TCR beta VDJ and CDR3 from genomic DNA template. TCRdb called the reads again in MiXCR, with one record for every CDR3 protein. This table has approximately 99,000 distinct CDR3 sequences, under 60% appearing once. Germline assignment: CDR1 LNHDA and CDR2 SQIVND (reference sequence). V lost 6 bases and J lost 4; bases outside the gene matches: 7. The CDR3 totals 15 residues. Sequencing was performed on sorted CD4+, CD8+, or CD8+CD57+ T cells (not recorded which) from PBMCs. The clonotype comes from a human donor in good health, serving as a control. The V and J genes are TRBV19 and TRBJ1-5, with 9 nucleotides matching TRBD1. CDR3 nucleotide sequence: TGTGCCAGTAGAGCTACAGGGGGCGAAAATCAGCCCCAGCATTTT. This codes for CASRATGGENQPQHF.